This T cell receptor beta chain is drawn from a study of cytomegalovirus exposure and HLA in healthy donors. Study-level background: Earlier work reported 117 million unique TCR beta sequences from 150 million to 200 million T cells. Findings of the study overall: There was a cluster of highly shared sequence variants that was likely a sequencing artifact. Some segments of the V type, notably TRBV6-2 and TRBV6-3, were excluded as indistinguishable.

Use of 60 Vbeta and 13 Jbeta primers characterized the PCR. Produced via immunoSEQ multiplex PCR; TCRdb's table is partial and in-frame only. The sample holds approximately 160,000 clones, 65% to 80% seen once. On this clone itself: Its target is unknown. Other DNA sequences in the sample encode the same CDR3.

CDR3 length: 11 amino acids. CDR1 and CDR2 (germline): SGHAT, FQNNGV. Trimming took 4 bases from V and 2 from J, leaving 3 bases between them. This receptor was identified in a woman aged 45 to 65 in good health and CMV-seropositive. The J gene is TRBJ2-7, the V gene TRBV11-2; D ambiguous. The specimen was PBMCs. This chain's CDR3 is CASSSAYEQYF. The CDR3 nucleotides are TGTGCCAGCAGCTCGGCCTACGAGCAGTACTTC.